This passage covers 19 T cell receptor beta chains from one sample sequenced in a study of cytomegalovirus exposure and HLA in healthy donors. This PCR relied on a set of 60 Vbeta primers and 13 Jbeta primers. The repertoire was sequenced with immunoSEQ multiplex PCR; TCRdb's copy has only in-frame clones and lacks some. This table holds some 57,000 clones, 70% found once. The specimen sequenced was PBMCs. The receptors were sampled from a woman between 55 and 75 years old in good health and CMV-seropositive.

The chain combines TRBV7-9 with TRBJ1-6; tentatively, D is TRBD1 (5 bases). The germline V gene encodes CDR1 SEHNR and CDR2 FQNEAQ (reference sequence). Trimming pared 5 bases from V and 0 bases from J, leaving 20 bases between. The length of the CDR3 is 19 residues. CDR3 coding DNA: TGTGCCAGCAGCCCCCCCCAGGAGCGGGGGAGCTCCTATAATTCACCCCTCCACTTT. Its protein is CASSPPQERGSSYNSPLHF.

The gene calls are TRBV18 and TRBJ1-1, with D possibly matching TRBD1 (5 bases). V dropped 5 bases and J dropped 2 bases, with 9 bases sitting between them. This CDR3 spans 13 amino acids. The germline CDR1 and CDR2 sequences are KGHSH and LQKENI. As DNA, the CDR3 is TGTGCCAGCTCAGAGCAGGGAAACACTGAAGCTTTCTTT. Translated, it gives CASSEQGNTEAFF.

This clone was detected a few times. V and J are TRBV13 and TRBJ1-5, with 7 bases lining up with TRBD1. J lost 7 bases, V lost 5 bases, and 5 bases had no gene match. The CDR3 totals 13 residues. Germline V gene data show CDR1 as PRHDT and CDR2 as FYEKMQ (reference sequence). The CDR3 protein is CASSRDRDQPQHF. As DNA, the CDR3 is TGTGCCAGCAGCCGAGACAGGGACCAGCCCCAGCATTTT.

The chain carries TRBV10-3 and TRBJ1-1; D may be TRBD1 (6 bases). Germline V gene data show CDR1 as ENHRY and CDR2 as SYGVKD. Trimming pared 3 bases from V and 5 bases from J, leaving 10 bases between. The CDR3 length is 13 residues. CDR3 nucleotides: TGTGCCATCAGTGAAAGAACAGGGACTGAAGCTTTCTTT. Protein: CAISERTGTEAFF.

The chain uses TRBV27 and TRBJ2-3; 8 bases match TRBD2. The germline V gene encodes CDR1 MNHEY and CDR2 SMNVEV (reference sequence). This CDR3 is built from 18 residues. V trimming: 4 bases; J trimming: 1 base; junction bases outside the gene matches: 13. In DNA form, the CDR3 reads TGTGCCAGCAGTTATTCGGGACTAGTCTCGAAGCGCACAGATACGCAGTATTTT. Encoded protein: CASSYSGLVSKRTDTQYF.

The J gene is TRBJ1-1, the V gene TRBV11-2, with TRBD1 identical over 8 bases. V lost 2 bases to trimming and J lost 5 bases; unmatched junction nucleotides: 10. Germline V gives CDR1 SGHAT, CDR2 FQNNGV. CDR3 length equals 16 residues. CDR3 DNA sequence: TGTGCCAGCAGCTTATCAGGGGGCGGACTTGGGACTGAAGCTTTCTTT. The encoded protein is CASSLSGGGLGTEAFF. Drawing the rest from reference TRBV11-2 and TRBJ1-1, the complete variable domain is EAGVAQSPRYKIIEKRQSVAFWCNPISGHATLYWYQQILGQGPKLLIQFQNNGVVDDSQLPKDRFSAERLKGVDSTLKIQPAKLEDSAVYLCASSLSGGGLGTEAFFGQGTRLTVV.

V usage is TRBV5-1 and J usage is TRBJ2-1; 15 bases line up with TRBD2. Germline assignment: CDR1 SGHRS and CDR2 YFSETQ. Trimming at V came to 2 bases and at J to 5 bases, leaving 8 bases not matched to a gene. This CDR3 contains 18 residues. The CDR3 spells CASSFGRTSGGANNEQFF. The CDR3, as DNA: TGCGCCAGCAGCTTCGGCAGGACTAGCGGGGGGGCAAACAATGAGCAGTTCTTC.

This clone was picked up a small number of times. This sequence joins TRBV9 and TRBJ2-7; 11 bases align to TRBD1. Germline-derived CDR1 and CDR2 are SGDLS and YYNGEE. The CDR3 loop spans 14 amino acids. The ends lost 8 bases at V and 5 bases at J; junction bases unmatched: 9. The CDR3 region has the DNA TGTGCCAGAACCGTAGGGACAGGGGGTCACGAGCAGTACTTC. This gives the protein CARTVGTGGHEQYF.

The rearrangement uses TRBV9 and TRBJ1-6; D is perhaps TRBD1 (6 bases). V was pared by 6 bases and J by 7 bases, with 17 bases between. CDR3 length equals 15 residues. From germline, CDR1 is SGDLS and CDR2 YYNGEE. CDR3 protein: CASNAQQGPNSPLHF. The DNA for the CDR3 is TGTGCCAGCAACGCCCAGCAGGGGCCCAATTCACCCCTCCACTTT.

The genes are TRBV19 and TRBJ1-5, with TRBD1 matching over 9 bases. V shed 7 bases and J 6 bases; nucleotides not matched to a gene: 10. This CDR3 comprises 15 residues. Germline lookup yields CDR1 LNHDA and CDR2 SQIVND (reference sequence). The CDR3 protein is CASKVAGTGTQPQHF. The CDR3 DNA is TGTGCCAGTAAGGTGGCGGGGACAGGGACTCAGCCCCAGCATTTT. The full variable domain, its missing parts supplied by reference TRBV19 and TRBJ1-5, is DGGITQSPKYLFRKEGQNVTLSCEQNLNHDAMYWYRQDPGQGLRLIYYSQIVNDFQKGDIAEGYSVSREKKESFPLTVTSAQKNPTAFYLCASKVAGTGTQPQHFGDGTRLSIL.

The chain combines TRBV5-4 with TRBJ2-7, with a weak D call TRBD1 (6 bases). Between the trimmed V and J ends, which lost 3 bases and 3 bases, there was a span of 10 bases. The CDR3 sequence is 13 residues long. Germline V CDR1 and CDR2: SGHNT, YYREEE (reference sequence). CDR3 in DNA: TGTGCCAGCAGCTCCCAACAGGGCTACGAGCAGTACTTC. It codes for CASSSQQGYEQYF.

The V gene is TRBV10-1, the J gene TRBJ2-7; 12 bases are a match to TRBD1. Germline CDR1 is WNHNN and CDR2 is SYGVQD (reference sequence). The CDR3 totals 14 residues. With V trimmed by 3 bases and J by 7 bases, 4 bases remained unmatched. DNA for the CDR3: TGCGCCAGCAGTGAAGGGACAGGGGGCGCGGAGCAGTACTTC. As protein: CASSEGTGGAEQYF.

In this sample, this clone turned up once. In nucleotides, the CDR3 is TGTGCCAGTAGTATCTCTACGACTAGCGGGGGGGCGTCCCAGTATTTT. Translation gives CASSISTTSGGASQYF. The chain links TRBV19 to TRBJ2-3; 14 nucleotides match TRBD2. V lost 3 bases, J lost 12 bases, and 11 bases stayed unmatched. Germline V gives CDR1 LNHDA, CDR2 SQIVND (reference sequence). This CDR3 region has 16 residues.

The chain recombines TRBV28 with TRBJ2-5, with 7 positions matching TRBD2. The CDR3 runs 14 residues. V was pared by 3 bases and J by 1 base, with 2 bases of the junction left unmatched. CDR1 is MDHEN, CDR2 SYDVKM, per germline. CDR3 sequence reads: CASSLGGVQETQYF. In DNA, the CDR3 is TGTGCCAGCAGTTTGGGGGGGGTCCAAGAGACCCAGTACTTC.

This chain joins TRBV11-3 and TRBJ2-2; 9 bases align to TRBD1. Germline CDR1 reads SGHNT; CDR2 reads YENEEA. Trimming cost V 1 base and J 3 bases; bases outside gene matches: 3. The CDR3 is 16 amino acids. The CDR3 DNA reads TGTGCCAGCAGCTTAGTCAGGACAGGGGACACCGGGGAGCTGTTTTTT. Protein: CASSLVRTGDTGELFF.

The rearrangement links TRBV7-2 to TRBJ1-2, with D hard to call. CDR1 is SGHTA and CDR2 is FQGNSA in the germline V gene. The CDR3 has 15 amino acids. V lost 2 bases and J lost 7, with 17 bases in between. The CDR3 reads CASSLSPGEGGGYTF. In nucleotides, the CDR3 is TGTGCCAGCAGCTTATCCCCCGGGGAAGGAGGTGGCTACACCTTC.

The V gene is TRBV19, the J gene TRBJ2-7, with a weak D call TRBD1 (5 bases). Per the germline V gene, CDR1 is LNHDA and CDR2 is SQIVND (reference sequence). CDR3 size: 14 residues. Between the trimmed V and J ends, which lost 9 bases and 0 bases, there was a span of 15 bases. The CDR3 loop is CASSRTTGSYEQYF. CDR3 DNA: TGTGCCAGCTCGAGGACAACCGGCTCCTACGAGCAGTACTTC. The full variable domain, completed using reference TRBV19 and TRBJ2-7, is DGGITQSPKYLFRKEGQNVTLSCEQNLNHDAMYWYRQDPGQGLRLIYYSQIVNDFQKGDIAEGYSVSREKKESFPLTVTSAQKNPTAFYLCASSRTTGSYEQYFGPGTRLTVT.

This clone appeared a few times. The chain uses TRBV5-1 and TRBJ1-1; D ambiguous. The germline V and J ends were trimmed by 0 bases and 3 bases, with 6 bases remaining between them. CDR1 is SGHRS and CDR2 is YFSETQ in the germline V gene. This CDR3 is built from 13 residues. The CDR3 spells CASSLGLDTEAFF. The CDR3, as DNA: TGCGCCAGCAGCTTGGGACTGGACACTGAAGCTTTCTTT.

This clone was counted only a few times. V is TRBV9 and J is TRBJ2-7; 7 positions agree with TRBD1. V dropped 1 base and J dropped 2; count of bases not matched to a gene: 3. Germline CDR1 is SGDLS and CDR2 is YYNGEE. This CDR3 comprises 14 residues. The CDR3 loop reads CASSVQGVPYEQYF. The CDR3, as DNA: TGTGCCAGCAGCGTACAGGGGGTTCCCTACGAGCAGTACTTC.